The TCR beta chain under discussion was sequenced for a study of graft-versus-host responses after intestinal transplantation. Per the germline V gene, CDR1 is SGHRS and CDR2 is YFSETQ. The V end lost 4 bases, the J end lost 4 bases, and 18 bases lay between the germline ends. This CDR3 has 15 residues. Comments on this clone: The antigen remains undetermined.

Generated by immunoSEQ multiplex PCR, the TCRdb table keeps only in-frame clones and is missing some. The sample has about 86,000 clones; around 83% are singletons. Here the sequenced sample was unstimulated CD8+ T cells sorted from spleen or lymph node cells, taken before intestinal transplant. The TCR comes from a human donor who received an intestinal transplant. The chain combines TRBV5-1 with TRBJ2-7, with D tentatively TRBD1 (5 bases). The CDR3 reads CASSHTRVAFYEQYF. The DNA for the CDR3 is TGCGCCAGCAGCCATACCAGGGTGGCCTTTTACGAGCAGTACTTC.